This entry lists 27 T cell receptor beta chains sequenced from one sample in a study of blood T cell repertoires in COVID-19. Here immunoSEQ multiplex PCR was the method, and the copy in TCRdb shows in-frame clones only, minus some. The sample includes 250,000 to 300,000 clones, roughly 83% of them seen just once. Sequencing input: peripheral blood. All receptors come from a man aged 60-69 years who had recovered from COVID-19.

This clone was seen just once. This chain uses TRBV6-2 or TRBV6-3 with TRBJ2-5, with D unclear. Germline V gene data show CDR1 as MNHEY and CDR2 as SVGEGT. The CDR3 is 14 amino acids. The V end was cut by 0 bases, the J end by 2 bases, with 7 bases between. The CDR3 reads CASSYSSIQETQYF. The CDR3 coding sequence is TGTGCCAGCAGTTACTCGAGTATACAAGAGACCCAGTACTTC.

This chain uses TRBV29-1 with TRBJ1-2; D is ambiguous. V was trimmed by 6 bases and J by 7 bases, leaving 18 bases between them. The germline CDR1 and CDR2 sequences are SQVTM and ANQGSEA. The CDR3 extends over 13 amino acids. CDR3 coding DNA: TGCAGCGTGCCCTTGGGGAGGGCCCTTGGCTACACCTTC. It specifies CSVPLGRALGYTF.

The chain carries TRBV3-1 (or the pseudogene TRBV3-2) and TRBJ2-3, with 7 bases aligning to TRBD1. The junction had 8 bases not matched to a gene; V was cut back by 0 bases and J by 8 bases. In germline, CDR1 is LGHDT, CDR2 YNNKEL (reference sequence). This CDR3 is 15 amino acids long. DNA of the CDR3: TGTGCCAGCAGCCAAGAGGGGACAGTTAGGGTTACGCAGTATTTT. The encoded protein is CASSQEGTVRVTQYF.

The chain joins TRBV28 to TRBJ2-7; 8 positions match TRBD1. This CDR3 is built from 12 residues. Germline CDR1 MDHEN, CDR2 SYDVKM. The V and J ends lost 7 bases and 6 bases, in that order; junction bases with no gene match: 5. CDR3 bases: TGTGCCAGCAACAGGGGGAGTCTCGAGCAGTACTTC. Its translation is CASNRGSLEQYF.

The gene calls are TRBV30 and TRBJ1-2; D not resolved. The CDR3 spans 10 residues. Germline assignment: CDR1 GTSNPN and CDR2 SVGIG (reference sequence). V was cut by 2 bases and J by 5 bases, with 3 bases left in between. The CDR3 DNA is TGTGCCTGGAGTCGGTATGGCTACACCTTC. Its translation: CAWSRYGYTF.

This rearrangement joins TRBV7-6 to TRBJ2-3; 9 bases align to TRBD2. CDR1 and CDR2 from the germline V gene are SGHVS and FNYEAQ. Trimming cost V 2 bases and J 6 bases; bases outside gene matches: 9. This CDR3 spans 16 amino acids. The CDR3 is CASSLSPAGGVDTQYF. As DNA, the CDR3 is TGTGCCAGCAGCTTAAGTCCGGCGGGAGGGGTGGATACGCAGTATTTT.

The chain employs TRBV5-5 and TRBJ2-2, with 9 bases aligning to TRBD1. The V and J ends lost 4 bases and 5 bases, in that order; junction bases with no gene match: 6. Germline V lookup: CDR1 SGHKS, CDR2 YYEKEE (reference sequence). The CDR3 contains 15 residues. The CDR3 reads CASSEGQGVTGELFF. CDR3 sequence (DNA): TGTGCCAGCAGCGAGGGACAGGGAGTTACCGGGGAGCTGTTTTTT.

The chain is built from TRBV2 and TRBJ1-4; 11 nucleotides agree with TRBD1. CDR1 SNHLY and CDR2 FYNNEI come from the germline V gene. The CDR3 loop spans 15 amino acids. With 6 bases clipped from V and 0 bases from J, the junction kept 0 bases outside the gene matches. The DNA for the CDR3 is TGTGCCAGCAGGGGACAGGGGGCAACTAATGAAAAACTGTTTTTT. Translated, it gives CASRGQGATNEKLFF.

A single count supports this clone. The gene calls are TRBV2 and TRBJ2-3; 9 bases fit TRBD1. V shed 0 bases, J shed 4 bases, and the junction held 8 bases outside the gene matches. This CDR3 has 17 amino acids. Germline assignment: CDR1 SNHLY and CDR2 FYNNEI. In DNA form, the CDR3 reads TGTGCCAGCAGTGAAGCGCACGGGACAGGGTTTTCAGATACGCAGTATTTT. This codes for CASSEAHGTGFSDTQYF.

J is TRBJ1-3 and V is TRBV6-6; 7 bases are a match to TRBD1. CDR1 and CDR2 from the germline V gene are MNHNY and SVGAGI (reference sequence). The V gene end was trimmed by 5 bases and the J gene end by 3 bases; junction bases not matched to a gene: 13. The CDR3 is 17 residues long. Here the CDR3 DNA reads TGTGCCAGCAGTCCGAAGAAGGCAGGGGGTCGTGGAAACACCATATATTTT. Protein: CASSPKKAGGRGNTIYF.

The genes are TRBV29-1 and TRBJ1-2; a possible D gene is TRBD1 (5 bases). CDR3 length: 13 residues. V shed 0 bases and J shed 8 bases, with 13 bases lying between them. Germline V gives CDR1 SQVTM, CDR2 ANQGSEA. CDR3 sequence: CSVEEGRVGGYTF. As DNA, the CDR3 is TGCAGCGTTGAAGAGGGCAGGGTCGGCGGCTACACCTTC.

V usage is TRBV30 and J usage is TRBJ2-7; 9 nucleotides line up with TRBD1. The CDR3 runs to 15 residues. V was pared by 4 bases and J by 4 bases, with 11 bases of the junction left unmatched. Per the germline V gene, CDR1 is GTSNPN and CDR2 is SVGIG (reference sequence). The CDR3 is CAWNPLGQGHYEQYF. Here the CDR3 DNA reads TGTGCCTGGAACCCCCTGGGACAGGGACATTACGAGCAGTACTTC.

This clone has just one count. This sequence joins TRBV5-4 and TRBJ2-7, with D perhaps matching TRBD1 (6 bases). The V gene's germline CDR1 is SGHNT and CDR2 YYREEE (reference sequence). V was clipped by 0 bases and J by 7 bases, with 14 bases between them. This CDR3 region has 14 residues. The CDR3 coding sequence is TGTGCCAGCAGCTTGGGCGCAGGGGCACGTGAGCAGTACTTC. The encoded protein is CASSLGAGAREQYF.

The genes are TRBV19 and TRBJ1-2; D is possibly TRBD1 (5 bases). Germline CDR1 is LNHDA and CDR2 is SQIVND (reference sequence). This CDR3 is 15 amino acids long. The V gene lost 5 bases and the J gene lost 3 bases, with 16 bases spanning the gap. For the CDR3, the DNA is TGTGCCAGTAGTTCCCGCCTCAGGGTAGACTATGGCTACACCTTC. Its translation is CASSSRLRVDYGYTF. The full variable domain, completed using reference TRBV19 and TRBJ1-2, is DGGITQSPKYLFRKEGQNVTLSCEQNLNHDAMYWYRQDPGQGLRLIYYSQIVNDFQKGDIAEGYSVSREKKESFPLTVTSAQKNPTAFYLCASSSRLRVDYGYTFGSGTRLTVV.

This clone has only one observation. The chain uses TRBV28 and TRBJ2-1; 10 bases map to TRBD2. Germline V gene data show CDR1 as MDHEN and CDR2 as SYDVKM. Losses at the gene ends were 6 bases for V and 6 bases for J; bases not matched to a gene: 8. The CDR3 totals 15 residues. CDR3 DNA: TGTGCCAGCAGCCAGAGTAGCGGGAGGACCAATGAGCAGTTCTTC. Protein sequence: CASSQSSGRTNEQFF.

The chain couples TRBV19 to TRBJ1-1; D might be TRBD1 (6 bases). This CDR3 has 12 amino acids. Germline V gene data show CDR1 as LNHDA and CDR2 as SQIVND (reference sequence). With 4 bases removed from V and 11 bases from J, the gap between germline ends came to 14 bases. The CDR3: CASSTWRGGAFF. In nucleotides, the CDR3 is TGTGCCAGTAGTACCTGGAGGGGGGGTGCTTTCTTT.

The chain is built from TRBV15 and TRBJ2-3; 9 positions match TRBD2. The CDR3 extends over 15 amino acids. Looked up from germline, CDR1 is LNHNV and CDR2 is YYDKDF (reference sequence). V lost 3 bases, J lost 2 bases, and 3 bases stayed unmatched. The CDR3 nucleotides read TGTGCCACCAGCAGTCAGCGGGAGGTCACAGATACGCAGTATTTT. Residues: CATSSQREVTDTQYF.

This chain links TRBV15 with TRBJ2-7; D is possibly TRBD2 (6 bases). CDR1 LNHNV and CDR2 YYDKDF come from the germline V gene (reference sequence). Trimming took 4 bases from V and 6 from J, leaving 10 bases between them. This CDR3 has 12 residues. CDR3 residues: CATSTAGSEQYF. CDR3 sequence (DNA): TGTGCCACCAGCACGGCCGGGAGCGAGCAGTACTTC.

V usage is TRBV5-5 and J usage is TRBJ2-3; TRBD2 matches at 10 bases. Germline CDR1 reads SGHKS; CDR2 reads YYEKEE (reference sequence). Trimming at V came to 0 bases and at J to 2 bases, leaving 3 bases not matched to a gene. The CDR3 contains 16 residues. The CDR3 DNA reads as TGTGCCAGCAGCTTGGGTACTAGCGGGGCCACAGATACGCAGTATTTT. Its protein product is CASSLGTSGATDTQYF. Complete variable domain (other parts from reference TRBV5-5 and TRBJ2-3): DAGVTQSPTHLIKTRGQQVTLRCSPISGHKSVSWYQQVLGQGPQFIFQYYEKEERGRGNFPDRFSARQFPNYSSELNVNALLLGDSALYLCASSLGTSGATDTQYFGPGTRLTVL.

The V call is TRBV30, the J call TRBJ1-6; 9 positions match TRBD1. CDR1 and CDR2 from the germline V gene are GTSNPN and SVGIG (reference sequence). With V trimmed by 2 bases and J by 0 bases, 11 bases remained unmatched. CDR3 length equals 19 residues. CDR3 sequence: CAWSSGTGLGSSYNSPLHF. DNA of the CDR3: TGTGCCTGGAGTTCCGGGACAGGGCTCGGGAGCTCCTATAATTCACCCCTCCACTTT.

The chain combines TRBV24-1 with TRBJ1-2, with 7 bases aligning to TRBD1. With V trimmed by 2 bases and J by 2 bases, 7 bases remained unmatched. The germline gives CDR1 KGHDR, CDR2 SFDVKD. The CDR3 consists of 16 residues. In nucleotides, the CDR3 is TGTGCCACCAGTGATTGGGGCAGGGGGGCAAACTATGGCTACACCTTC. It translates to CATSDWGRGANYGYTF.

The chain recombines TRBV5-1 with TRBJ2-7; 9 bases fit TRBD1. The CDR3 runs to 16 residues. V shed 4 bases, J shed 0 bases, and the junction held 8 bases outside the gene matches. Germline lookup yields CDR1 SGHRS and CDR2 YFSETQ. CDR3 residues: CASSLRTGESSYEQYF. CDR3 in DNA: TGCGCCAGCAGCCTACGGACAGGGGAGAGCTCCTACGAGCAGTACTTC.

The genes are TRBV5-4 and TRBJ2-1, with 7 nucleotides matching TRBD1. Losses at the gene ends were 4 bases for V and 6 bases for J; bases not matched to a gene: 10. Germline V gene sequence: CDR1 SGHNT, CDR2 YYREEE (reference sequence). The CDR3 consists of 15 residues. The chain's CDR3 is CASSRNGQAGNEQFF. In DNA form, the CDR3 reads TGTGCCAGCAGCCGCAACGGACAGGCAGGCAATGAGCAGTTCTTC. Combining the CDR3 with reference TRBV5-4 and TRBJ2-1 gives the whole variable domain ETGVTQSPTHLIKTRGQQVTLRCSSQSGHNTVSWYQQALGQGPQFIFQYYREEENGRGNFPPRFSGLQFPNYSSELNVNALELDDSALYLCASSRNGQAGNEQFFGPGTRLTVL.

The rearrangement joins TRBV6-6 to TRBJ1-1; D is unclear. The germline gives CDR1 MNHNY, CDR2 SVGAGI (reference sequence). V lost 3 bases to trimming and J lost 7 bases, with 6 bases between them. The CDR3 is 11 amino acids. The CDR3 DNA is TGTGCCAGCAGTTATAGAGGTGAAGCTTTCTTT. Its protein product is CASSYRGEAFF.

This rearrangement joins TRBV19 to TRBJ1-2; 10 bases line up with TRBD1. The CDR3 runs to 14 residues. CDR1 and CDR2 (germline): LNHDA, SQIVND (reference sequence). Unmatched junction bases numbered 7, after V lost 4 bases and J lost 8 bases. DNA for the CDR3: TGTGCCAGTAGTACTACGACAGGGGGCGAAGGCTACACCTTC. This gives the protein CASSTTTGGEGYTF.

This clone was detected only a few times. The chain combines TRBV10-3 with TRBJ2-7; the D gene is possibly TRBD1 (5 bases). The germline gives CDR1 ENHRY, CDR2 SYGVKD. V lost 7 bases to trimming and J lost 2 bases, with 6 bases between them. The CDR3 has 11 amino acids. This CDR3 reads CAIKGTYEQYF. Written as DNA, the CDR3 is TGTGCCATCAAGGGGACCTACGAGCAGTACTTC.

The rearrangement joins TRBV27 to TRBJ2-3; 8 nucleotides align to TRBD2. This CDR3 region has 15 residues. Trimming removed 6 bases from V and 3 bases from J; junction bases left unmatched: 8. Germline V gene data show CDR1 as MNHEY and CDR2 as SMNVEV (reference sequence). This CDR3 reads CASSLGGASTDTQYF. As DNA, the CDR3 is TGTGCCAGCAGCCTCGGGGGGGCGTCAACAGATACGCAGTATTTT.